The clone carrying this T cell receptor (beta chain) was picked up many times. Its specificity is not known. The sequenced fragment ends 3 residues before the CDR3 boundary, so the rest is inferred from the germline J gene. The data were produced by immunoSEQ multiplex PCR, yet TCRdb's version contains in-frame clones alone and is incomplete. The sample is made up of tens of thousands of clones, none counted only once. The entry originates in a study of T cell clonality in common variable immunodeficiency. Study outcomes and limitations: Compared with controls, CVID subjects had fewer shared TCRbeta clones.

Trimming cost V 0 bases and J 6 bases, with 8 bases left between them. Germline-derived CDR1 and CDR2 are SEHNR and FQNEAQ (reference sequence). The CDR3 covers 13 residues. Sequencing was performed on peripheral blood mononuclear cells. The origin of this receptor is a person aged 18-70 years in good health. This chain connects TRBV7-9 to TRBJ1-2; D is possibly TRBD1 (5 bases). The sequenced CDR3 bases are TGTGCCAGCAGCTTAGCAGGGGCAGATGGC. Translating gives CASSLAGADG. In full, the CDR3 is CASSLAGADGYTF.